A single sample gave rise to the 20 T cell receptor beta chains below, sequenced in a study of STAT3 mutations in large granular lymphocyte leukemia (dated by TCRdb to the late 2010s). What the research found in general, with its limitations: All T-LGLL patients had at least one immunodominant TCRbeta clonotype, and roughly half had multiple immunodominant subclonotypes.

To prepare the library, the immunoSEQ multiplex PCR assay was applied. TCRdb re-hosts the immuneACCESS table, in-frame sequences only. Its copies lack some clones; in the studies checked, an unresolved V gene accounts for under half of them, and the cause for the rest is not known. For this sample there are roughly 320 clones; around 35% appear just once. The ten biggest clones cover 80% to 90% of the sample. These receptors lack a known antigen. The sample taken for sequencing was peripheral blood mononuclear cells. These receptors were taken from a man aged 55-75 years with T-cell large granular lymphocyte leukemia. Some clones in this sample may be carry-over from other donors' samples. The age is the age at diagnosis.

The chain links TRBV18 to TRBJ2-3; 7 nucleotides match TRBD1. The CDR3 totals 15 residues. CDR1 and CDR2 from the germline V gene are KGHSH and LQKENI. The trim removed 3 bases at V and 5 bases at J, leaving 8 bases unmatched. CDR3 bases: TGTGCCAGCTCACCTAGGGACAGCCCAATAGATACGCAGTATTTT. Translated: CASSPRDSPIDTQYF.

This clone has a handful of counts. This chain uses TRBV5-1 with TRBJ2-5; 7 bases agree with TRBD2. CDR3 length equals 14 residues. The germline V gene has CDR1 SGHRS and CDR2 YFSETQ. Trimming removed 0 bases from V and 2 bases from J; junction bases left unmatched: 1. CDR3 amino acids: CASSLGLAQETQYF. The CDR3 coding sequence is TGCGCCAGCAGCTTGGGACTAGCTCAAGAGACCCAGTACTTC.

DNA for the CDR3: TGCGCCAGCAGCGAGGGACAGGGTACAGATACGCAGTATTTT. It encodes CASSEGQGTDTQYF. This chain links TRBV5-1 with TRBJ2-3; 9 positions match TRBD1. The CDR3 extends over 14 amino acids. V was pared by 4 bases and J by 3 bases, with 3 bases of the junction left unmatched. The V gene's germline CDR1 is SGHRS and CDR2 YFSETQ.

Only a few counts were recorded for this clone. The rearrangement links TRBV7-3 to TRBJ2-3, with no clear D. Germline V lookup: CDR1 SGHTA, CDR2 FQGTGA. This CDR3 has 12 amino acids. V dropped 4 bases and J dropped 6 bases, with 8 bases sitting between them. As DNA, the CDR3 is TGTGCCAGCAGCTCGACCTACGATACGCAGTATTTT. Its translation is CASSSTYDTQYF.

This clone counts as large (0.1 to 1%). CDR3 amino acids: CASSFWGAGDMNTEAFF. CDR3 in DNA: TGCGCCAGCAGCTTCTGGGGGGCAGGGGACATGAACACTGAAGCTTTCTTT. V is TRBV4-3 and J is TRBJ1-1; D may be TRBD1 (6 bases). V lost 5 bases, J lost 0 bases, and 19 bases lay in between. There are 17 residues in the CDR3. Germline V CDR1 and CDR2: LGHNA, YSLEER.

V is TRBV6-5 and J is TRBJ2-1, with D perhaps matching TRBD2 (6 bases). CDR1 MNHEY and CDR2 SVGAGI come from the germline V gene. CDR3 length equals 12 residues. Trimming shortened V by 5 bases and J by 8 bases, and 10 bases separated the two germline ends. CDR3 sequence: CASSDWGDEQFF. In DNA, the CDR3 is TGTGCCAGCAGTGACTGGGGGGATGAGCAGTTCTTC.

This clone came up a few times. The chain carries TRBV25-1 and TRBJ1-1; D unclear. CDR3 length equals 14 residues. Trimming cost V 6 bases and J 3 bases, with 14 bases left between them. Germline-derived CDR1 and CDR2 are MGHDK and SYGVNS. The CDR3 DNA is TGTGCCAGCAGCCATTTTGGGCGGGACACTGAAGCTTTCTTT. Translating it yields CASSHFGRDTEAFF.

This chain uses TRBV10-2 with TRBJ2-7; D is unresolved. Trimming took 2 bases from V and 1 from J, leaving 3 bases between them. The CDR3 is 12 amino acids. CDR1 WSHSY and CDR2 SAAADI come from the germline V gene. The CDR3 reads CASSELSYEQYF. In DNA, the CDR3 is TGCGCCAGCAGTGAGCTTTCCTACGAGCAGTACTTC.

The rearrangement joins TRBV5-1 to TRBJ1-5; D uncertain. The CDR3 is 13 residues long. CDR1 and CDR2 from the germline V gene are SGHRS and YFSETQ. The ends were cut back, 2 bases at V and 3 bases at J, with 6 bases in the middle. The CDR3 DNA sequence: TGCGCCAGCAGCTTTGACAACAATCAGCCCCAGCATTTT. This encodes CASSFDNNQPQHF.

The genes are TRBV4-1 and TRBJ2-7; possibly TRBD1 for D (5 bases). Germline V gene data show CDR1 as MGHRA and CDR2 as YSYEKL. The CDR3 is 16 residues long. V lost 0 bases to trimming and J lost 2 bases, with 14 bases between them. CDR3 DNA: TGCGCCAGCAGCCAAGAATGGGGCATCCACACCTACGAGCAGTACTTC. Translating it yields CASSQEWGIHTYEQYF.

CDR3 DNA: TGTGCCAGCAGCGCAGGACAGGGGGGACTATGGGAGACCCAGTACTTC. This codes for CASSAGQGGLWETQYF. The chain recombines TRBV7-9 with TRBJ2-5; 10 nucleotides line up with TRBD1. The V gene end was trimmed by 5 bases and the J gene end by 5 bases; junction bases not matched to a gene: 11. Looked up from germline, CDR1 is SEHNR and CDR2 is FQNEAQ (reference sequence). The CDR3 has 16 residues. Filled out from reference TRBV7-9 and TRBJ2-5, the complete variable domain reads DTGVSQNPRHKITKRGQNVTFRCDPISEHNRLYWYRQTLGQGPEFLTYFQNEAQLEKSRLLSDRFSAERPKGSFSTLEIQRTEQGDSAMYLCASSAGQGGLWETQYFGPGTRLLVL.

V usage is TRBV10-3 and J usage is TRBJ1-2; possibly TRBD1 for D (5 bases). The V gene's germline CDR1 is ENHRY and CDR2 SYGVKD. V dropped 4 bases and J dropped 0 bases, with 9 bases sitting between them. The CDR3 consists of 14 residues. As DNA, the CDR3 is TGTGCCATCAGTGGGACAACGACTAACTATGGCTACACCTTC. It codes for CAISGTTTNYGYTF.

The chain links TRBV5-8 to TRBJ1-6, with a weak D call TRBD1 (6 bases). V was shortened by 0 bases and J by 7 bases, with 8 bases between the two germline ends. The length of the CDR3 is 14 residues. Per the germline V gene, CDR1 is SGHTS and CDR2 is YDEGEE. CDR3 residues: CASSLEGVNSPLHF. In DNA form, the CDR3 reads TGTGCCAGCAGCTTGGAGGGGGTGAATTCACCCCTCCACTTT.

A few counts support this clone. The chain joins TRBV2 to TRBJ2-1; 10 bases agree with TRBD2. The V gene's germline CDR1 is SNHLY and CDR2 FYNNEI. The length of the CDR3 is 18 residues. J gave up 0 bases and V 9 bases, and 14 bases lay outside the gene matches. CDR3 protein: CARRTPGLAFPSYNEQFF. CDR3 sequence (DNA): TGTGCCAGGAGGACCCCGGGACTAGCGTTCCCCTCCTACAATGAGCAGTTCTTC.

The rearrangement links TRBV9 to TRBJ1-1; tentative D call: TRBD1 (6 bases). The CDR3 contains 15 residues. The V gene lost 0 bases and the J gene lost 6 bases, with 15 bases spanning the gap. CDR1 SGDLS and CDR2 YYNGEE come from the germline V gene. CDR3 sequence (DNA): TGTGCCAGCAGCGTAGAGGGACACCCCGCGGCTGAAGCTTTCTTT. Protein sequence: CASSVEGHPAAEAFF.

By sample fraction, this clone is large (0.1 to 1%). This chain connects TRBV7-2 to TRBJ2-3; TRBD1 might be the D (6 bases). The CDR3 runs to 14 residues. Trimming took off 3 bases at V and 3 bases at J, with 10 bases between the two ends. CDR1 and CDR2 from the germline V gene are SGHTA and FQGNSA. The chain's CDR3 is CASSLMQGTDTQYF. The CDR3 nucleotides read TGTGCCAGCAGCTTGATGCAGGGGACAGATACGCAGTATTTT.

The V call is TRBV29-1, the J call TRBJ2-1; D call uncertain. The V and J ends lost 3 bases and 0 bases respectively, with 6 bases between them. The CDR3 spans 13 residues. CDR1 and CDR2 from the germline V gene are SQVTM and ANQGSEA. CDR3 nucleotide sequence: TGCAGCGTTGAGGTAACCTCCTACAATGAGCAGTTCTTC. Its translation: CSVEVTSYNEQFF.

There are a few counts of this clone. V is TRBV29-1 and J is TRBJ2-5; the D gene is possibly TRBD2 (6 bases). The V end was cut by 3 bases, the J end by 3 bases, with 8 bases between. This CDR3 contains 12 residues. Germline V gene sequence: CDR1 SQVTM, CDR2 ANQGSEA. The CDR3 spells CSVEEGKETQYF. The CDR3 region has the DNA TGCAGCGTTGAGGAGGGGAAAGAGACCCAGTACTTC. The variable domain in full, completed from reference TRBV29-1 and TRBJ2-5, reads SAVISQKPSRDICQRGTSLTIQCQVDSQVTMMFWYRQQPGQSLTLIATANQGSEATYESGFVIDKFPISRPNLTFSTLTVSNMSPEDSSIYLCSVEEGKETQYFGPGTRLLVL.

V gene TRBV4-3 combines with J gene TRBJ2-5, with 9 nucleotides matching TRBD1. The CDR3 is made up of 15 amino acids. The ends lost 3 bases at V and 9 bases at J; junction bases unmatched: 11. CDR1 and CDR2 (germline): LGHNA, YSLEER. The CDR3 region has the DNA TGCGCCAGCAGCCATGGGACAGGGCCCCTTCAGGCCCAGTACTTC. It codes for CASSHGTGPLQAQYF.

This clone was detected a few times. V and J are TRBV23-1 and TRBJ2-4; D remains unclear. TRBV23-1 is recorded as an ORF, its role being uncertain. This CDR3 comprises 12 residues. V lost 5 bases, J lost 1 base, and 3 bases lay in between. The CDR3 spells CASSGAKNIQYF. CDR3 coding DNA: TGCGCCAGCAGTGGGGCCAAAAACATTCAGTACTTC.